This passage covers 10 T cell receptor beta chains from one sample sequenced in a study of cytomegalovirus exposure and HLA in healthy donors. This PCR relied on a set of 60 Vbeta primers and 13 Jbeta primers. Only in-frame clones appear in the TCRdb table, and some are missing; sequencing was by immunoSEQ multiplex PCR. This sample carries some 160,000 clones, around 77% of them seen once, and the ten largest clones take 2% to 2.5%. The sample taken for sequencing was PBMCs. The receptors originated from a man in his fifties or sixties in good health and CMV-seronegative.

The chain couples TRBV4-3 to TRBJ2-1; D is ambiguous. In germline, CDR1 is LGHNA, CDR2 YSLEER. Trimming pared 0 bases from V and 0 bases from J, leaving 12 bases between. This CDR3 region has 17 residues. The CDR3 sequence is CASSQDRRHSSYNEQFF. In DNA form, the CDR3 reads TGCGCCAGCAGCCAAGATCGCCGGCACAGCTCCTACAATGAGCAGTTCTTC.

This clone was detected only a few times. The rearrangement links TRBV27 to TRBJ2-7; the D gene is possibly TRBD1 (5 bases). The germline CDR1 and CDR2 sequences are MNHEY and SMNVEV (reference sequence). Trimming shortened V by 5 bases and J by 3 bases, and 17 bases separated the two germline ends. There are 15 residues in the CDR3. The CDR3 region has the DNA TGTGCCAGCAGTCCACCGGTGGGGCACTTCTACGAGCAGTACTTC. Translating gives CASSPPVGHFYEQYF.

The chain couples TRBV7-3 to TRBJ1-1, with TRBD1 identical over 12 bases. Per germline, CDR1 SGHTA and CDR2 FQGTGA. CDR3 length: 14 amino acids. Trimming removed 5 bases from V and 5 bases from J; junction bases left unmatched: 3. DNA of the CDR3: TGTGCCAGCAGCCAGGGACAGGGGGCAACTGAAGCTTTCTTT. This encodes CASSQGQGATEAFF.

As concerns this clone: The sample holds other DNA sequences that translate to the same CDR3. This chain joins TRBV5-1 and TRBJ2-7; D gene uncertain. The CDR3 has 13 residues. The germline V gene has CDR1 SGHRS and CDR2 YFSETQ. V was trimmed by 0 bases and J by 4 bases, leaving 8 bases between them. Here the CDR3 DNA reads TGCGCCAGCAGCTTGGGGGCTGGATACGAGCAGTACTTC. Protein product: CASSLGAGYEQYF.

The chain carries TRBV4-1 and TRBJ1-6; 8 bases map to TRBD1. This CDR3 contains 15 residues. Germline V CDR1 and CDR2: MGHRA, YSYEKL. With 6 bases clipped from V and 6 bases from J, the junction kept 7 bases outside the gene matches. The CDR3 reads CASRTPGGFNSPLHF. The CDR3, as DNA: TGCGCCAGCAGAACCCCAGGGGGCTTTAATTCACCCCTCCACTTT.

The V gene is TRBV4-2, the J gene TRBJ2-6, with a weak D call TRBD1 (7 bases). Trimming took off 1 base at V and 0 bases at J, with 10 bases between the two ends. CDR1 LGHNA and CDR2 YNFKEQ come from the germline V gene. The CDR3 covers 17 residues. CDR3 in amino acids: CASSQGQGGSGANVLTF. CDR3 coding DNA: TGTGCCAGCAGCCAAGGGCAGGGGGGCTCTGGGGCCAACGTCCTGACTTTC.

This chain links TRBV29-1 with TRBJ2-4; 10 bases map to TRBD1. The CDR3 covers 15 residues. Germline loops: CDR1 SQVTM, CDR2 ANQGSEA. V gave up 2 bases and J gave up 0 bases; unmatched junction bases: 1. CDR3 protein: CSVERTGGAKNIQYF. The CDR3 coding sequence is TGCAGCGTTGAAAGGACAGGGGGAGCCAAAAACATTCAGTACTTC. Using reference TRBV29-1 and TRBJ2-4 for the parts outside the CDR3, the full variable domain is SAVISQKPSRDICQRGTSLTIQCQVDSQVTMMFWYRQQPGQSLTLIATANQGSEATYESGFVIDKFPISRPNLTFSTLTVSNMSPEDSSIYLCSVERTGGAKNIQYFGAGTRLSVL.

The chain links TRBV5-4 to TRBJ2-7, with 10 bases aligning to TRBD1. Germline V lookup: CDR1 SGHNT, CDR2 YYREEE (reference sequence). V lost 3 bases to trimming and J lost 4 bases; unmatched junction nucleotides: 7. The CDR3 length is 15 residues. Written as DNA, the CDR3 is TGTGCCAGCAGCTACCCGGGACAGGGGAAGTACGAGCAGTACTTC. It is translated as CASSYPGQGKYEQYF.

The J gene is TRBJ1-2, the V gene TRBV6-6, with D maybe TRBD1 (5 bases). The V and J ends lost 6 bases and 6 bases respectively, with 14 bases between them. Germline V gene sequence: CDR1 MNHNY, CDR2 SVGAGI (reference sequence). This CDR3 is 13 amino acids long. The CDR3 nucleotides are TGTGCCAGCAGCTCCGCTACAGGTCATGGCTACACCTTC. Translated: CASSSATGHGYTF.

This chain links TRBV25-1 with TRBJ1-1, with D possibly matching TRBD1 (5 bases). Germline CDR1 is MGHDK and CDR2 is SYGVNS. With 3 bases removed from V and 1 base from J, the gap between germline ends came to 12 bases. This CDR3 has 15 residues. CDR3 sequence (DNA): TGTGCCAGCAGTGATACGCGGGGGGGGAACACTGAAGCTTTCTTT. The encoded protein is CASSDTRGGNTEAFF.